A selection of T cell receptor beta chains follows, all from one sample in a study of post-analysis software for immune sequencing data. MiXCR, applied by TCRdb to the PCR reads, yields one record per CDR3 protein. The table includes 800,000 to 950,000 distinct CDR3 sequences, around 50% detected once. The sample taken for sequencing was blood. The source is a girl aged 10 to 17 with multiple sclerosis. The CDR3 runs from the conserved cysteine through the conserved F or W. The D gene is left open where the match is weak. Not every row has a clone size; where given, it reads once, few, many or a size class.

D gene: .
V gene: TRBV6-1
clone size: .
J gene: TRBJ2-5
CDR3 DNA: TGTGCCAGCAGTGAAGCGCCCCAAGAGACCCAGTACTTC
CDR3 protein: CASSEAPQETQYF

D gene: .
V gene: TRBV7-9
clone size: .
J gene: TRBJ2-5
CDR3 DNA: TGTGCCAGCAGCTTAGGGCGCGGGACAGCGAAAGAGACCCAGTACTTC
CDR3 protein: CASSLGRGTAKETQYF

D gene: .
V gene: TRBV7-8
clone size: .
J gene: TRBJ2-7
CDR3 DNA: TGTGCCAGCAGCTCTCCGGGGAGGGGGCTGGTCTACGAGCAGTACTTC
CDR3 protein: CASSSPGRGLVYEQYF

D gene: .
V gene: TRBV11-3
clone size: few
J gene: TRBJ2-2
CDR3 DNA: TGTGCCAGCAGCCGGGAAGACAGATACACCGGGGAGCTGTTTTTT
CDR3 protein: CASSREDRYTGELFF

D gene: .
V gene: TRBV7-6
clone size: .
J gene: TRBJ2-3
CDR3 DNA: TGTGCCAGCAGCCTGAATAGCGTGAGCACAGATACGCAGTATTTT
CDR3 protein: CASSLNSVSTDTQYF

D gene: TRBD1
V gene: TRBV15
clone size: few
J gene: TRBJ1-2
CDR3 DNA: TGTGCCACCAGCAGAGAGTCCCGGACAGGGCTATATGGCTACACCTTC
CDR3 protein: CATSRESRTGLYGYTF

D gene: .
V gene: TRBV29-1
clone size: few
J gene: TRBJ2-7
CDR3 DNA: TGCAGCGTCGTAGACTACGAGCAGTACTTC
CDR3 protein: CSVVDYEQYF

D gene: TRBD2
V gene: TRBV29-1
clone size: .
J gene: TRBJ2-1
CDR3 DNA: TGCAGCGCCACCCCCGCGCGCGGGCAACTAGCGAAATCCTACAATGAGCAGTTCTTC
CDR3 protein: CSATPARGQLAKSYNEQFF

D gene: TRBD2
V gene: TRBV5-8
clone size: .
J gene: TRBJ2-2
CDR3 DNA: TGTGCCAGCAGCAAGGGACTAGCGAGGACCGGGGAGCTGTTTTTT
CDR3 protein: CASSKGLARTGELFF

D gene: .
V gene: TRBV5-1
clone size: .
J gene: TRBJ2-5
CDR3 DNA: TGCGCCAGCAGCTTGGCCAACTGGGGCGGGGTGGCAGGAGAGACCCAGTACTTC
CDR3 protein: CASSLANWGGVAGETQYF

D gene: TRBD1
V gene: TRBV5-1
clone size: .
J gene: TRBJ2-1
CDR3 DNA: TGCGCCAGCAGCCCAAACCACGGACAGGGCCATGAGCAGTTCTTC
CDR3 protein: CASSPNHGQGHEQFF

D gene: .
V gene: TRBV5-1
clone size: .
J gene: TRBJ2-7
CDR3 DNA: TGCGCCAGCAGCTTGGTGGGAGGAGGGGATTTCCACGAGCAGTACTTC
CDR3 protein: CASSLVGGGDFHEQYF

D gene: .
V gene: TRBV5-6
clone size: few
J gene: TRBJ2-1
CDR3 DNA: TGTGCCAGCAGCTTGTCGAGCCCCCAGTTCTTC
CDR3 protein: CASSLSSPQFF

D gene: .
V gene: TRBV7-2
clone size: .
J gene: TRBJ2-5
CDR3 DNA: TGTGCCAGCAGCTTAGCGGGGACCTCAATGCCGTACTTC
CDR3 protein: CASSLAGTSMPYF

D gene: .
V gene: TRBV7-3
clone size: .
J gene: TRBJ2-1
CDR3 DNA: TGTGCCAGCAGCTCCCGCGGGGCGGGGGCGTTGGATGAGCAGTTCTTC
CDR3 protein: CASSSRGAGALDEQFF

D gene: TRBD2
V gene: TRBV7-2
clone size: .
J gene: TRBJ2-7
CDR3 DNA: TGTGCCAGCGGCTTGACTAGCGGCTACGAGCAGTACTTC
CDR3 protein: CASGLTSGYEQYF

D gene: TRBD2
V gene: TRBV12-3/TRBV12-4
clone size: few
J gene: TRBJ2-5
CDR3 DNA: TGTGCCAGCAATCAATTCGGGCGGGGGGCCGCACAAGAGACCCAGTACTTC
CDR3 protein: CASNQFGRGAAQETQYF

D gene: .
V gene: TRBV15
clone size: .
J gene: TRBJ2-5
CDR3 DNA: TGTGCCACCGCGGCTCCAGGCAGGAGCGAAGAGACCCAGTACTTC
CDR3 protein: CATAAPGRSEETQYF

D gene: .
V gene: TRBV25-1
clone size: .
J gene: TRBJ2-2
CDR3 DNA: TGTGCCAGCAGTGACCGACAGGTGAACACCGGGGAGCTGTTTTTT
CDR3 protein: CASSDRQVNTGELFF

D gene: TRBD1
V gene: TRBV7-8
clone size: .
J gene: TRBJ2-7
CDR3 DNA: TGTGCCAGCAGGTTAGAGGGACAGGGGGCCCCCAGATCCTACGAGCAGTACTTC
CDR3 protein: CASRLEGQGAPRSYEQYF

D gene: .
V gene: TRBV12-3/TRBV12-4
clone size: .
J gene: TRBJ1-1
CDR3 DNA: TGTGCCAGCACCCCCAGGGTTCGTGCCACTGAAGCTTTCTTT
CDR3 protein: CASTPRVRATEAFF

D gene: TRBD2
V gene: TRBV7-9
clone size: .
J gene: TRBJ2-1
CDR3 DNA: TGTGCCAGCAGCTTGCGACTAGCGGGGGGTGTAAATGAGCAGTTCTTC
CDR3 protein: CASSLRLAGGVNEQFF

D gene: .
V gene: TRBV11-2
clone size: few
J gene: TRBJ2-7
CDR3 DNA: TGTGCCAGCAGCTATCGACAGAGCCCCTACGAGCAGTACTTC
CDR3 protein: CASSYRQSPYEQYF

D gene: TRBD2
V gene: TRBV29-1
clone size: .
J gene: TRBJ2-7
CDR3 DNA: TGCAGCGTTGATGTCGGCGGGGGGTACGAGCAGTACTTC
CDR3 protein: CSVDVGGGYEQYF